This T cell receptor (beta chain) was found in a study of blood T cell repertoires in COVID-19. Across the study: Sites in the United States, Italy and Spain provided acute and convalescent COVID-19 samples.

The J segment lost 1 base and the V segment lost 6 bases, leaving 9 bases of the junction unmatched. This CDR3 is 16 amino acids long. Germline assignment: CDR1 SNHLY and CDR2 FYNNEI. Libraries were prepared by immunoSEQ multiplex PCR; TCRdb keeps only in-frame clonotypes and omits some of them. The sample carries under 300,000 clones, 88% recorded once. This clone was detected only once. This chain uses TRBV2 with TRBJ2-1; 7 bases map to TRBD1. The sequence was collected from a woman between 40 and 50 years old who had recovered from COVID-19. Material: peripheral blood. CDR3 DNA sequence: TGTGCCAGCAGCCTACAGGGGATCGGGTCCTACAATGAGCAGTTCTTC. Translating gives CASSLQGIGSYNEQFF.